Below, 16 T cell receptor beta chains from the same sample are listed, as sequenced in a study of T cell repertoires in ileal Crohn's disease. Clones were read by immunoSEQ multiplex PCR, and TCRdb kept only the in-frame ones, dropping some. The sample shows roughly 6,800 clones, approximately 79% of them seen only once. The sequenced sample consisted of ileal tissue. These receptors all come from an adult with Crohn's disease.

The rearrangement uses TRBV5-6 and TRBJ2-5, with 11 bases that match TRBD1. CDR1 and CDR2 from the germline V gene are SGHDT and YYEEEE. The CDR3 length is 17 residues. The V gene end was trimmed by 0 bases and the J gene end by 5 bases; junction bases not matched to a gene: 9. CDR3 nucleotides: TGTGCCAGCAGCTTGGTAGGACAGGGGGCGCAGGGTGAGACCCAGTACTTC. This sequence encodes CASSLVGQGAQGETQYF.

The V call is TRBV6-4, the J call TRBJ2-1; 7 positions agree with TRBD1. V lost 2 bases and J lost 6; bases outside the gene matches: 4. Looked up from germline, CDR1 is MRHNA and CDR2 is SNTAGT. This CDR3 is built from 14 residues. CDR3 protein: CASSDTPGGNEQFF. The CDR3 DNA is TGTGCCAGCAGTGACACCCCAGGGGGCAATGAGCAGTTCTTC.

V and J are TRBV28 and TRBJ2-3, with 11 bases matching TRBD1. The CDR3 has 17 residues. Unmatched junction bases numbered 5, after V lost 1 base and J lost 2 bases. The germline V gene encodes CDR1 MDHEN and CDR2 SYDVKM. The DNA of the CDR3 is TGTGCCAGCAGTTTATATGGGACAGGGGGTTTCACAGATACGCAGTATTTT. The encoded protein is CASSLYGTGGFTDTQYF.

This clone was seen once. The J gene is TRBJ2-7, the V gene TRBV30, with a tentative D call TRBD2 (7 bases). Germline CDR1 and CDR2: GTSNPN and SVGIG (reference sequence). There are 14 residues in the CDR3. V was shortened by 2 bases and J by 4 bases, with 15 bases between the two germline ends. CDR3 DNA sequence: TGTGCCTGGAGTCAACAGGGAGGGGGGTACGAGCAGTACTTC. Amino acids: CAWSQQGGGYEQYF.

CDR3 sequence (DNA): TGTGCCAGCAGTTTTGCGGGGGGGATCGGAGATACGCAGTATTTT. This gives the protein CASSFAGGIGDTQYF. The chain combines TRBV27 with TRBJ2-3, with TRBD2 identical over 9 bases. CDR3 length: 15 amino acids. Germline V gene sequence: CDR1 MNHEY, CDR2 SMNVEV (reference sequence). V lost 3 bases and J lost 5; bases outside the gene matches: 6.

This sequence joins TRBV4-3 and TRBJ2-5; 14 bases map to TRBD2. This CDR3 region has 17 residues. The V gene end was trimmed by 4 bases and the J gene end by 1 base; junction bases not matched to a gene: 5. Per germline, CDR1 LGHNA and CDR2 YSLEER. In DNA form, the CDR3 reads TGCGCCAGCAGCCCGACTAGCGGGAGGGCTGCCCAAGAGACCCAGTACTTC. Translating gives CASSPTSGRAAQETQYF.

The chain recombines TRBV5-6 with TRBJ2-3; 11 nucleotides line up with TRBD2. Germline CDR1 SGHDT, CDR2 YYEEEE. Trimming took 5 bases from V and 1 from J; bases not matched to a gene: 6. The length of the CDR3 is 16 residues. In nucleotides, the CDR3 is TGTGCCAGCAGTTTTACTAGCGGGGGACGCACAGATACGCAGTATTTT. Residues: CASSFTSGGRTDTQYF.

The chain has TRBV30 and TRBJ2-1, with D perhaps TRBD1 (7 bases). V lost 4 bases, J lost 5 bases, and 12 bases lay in between. CDR3 length: 13 residues. Per germline, CDR1 GTSNPN and CDR2 SVGIG (reference sequence). As DNA, the CDR3 is TGTGCCTGGACAGGGGGGTGGGACAATGAGCAGTTCTTC. Amino acids: CAWTGGWDNEQFF.

In its sample, this clone was seen once. CDR3 DNA sequence: TGTGCCAGCAGCGACGGGAACAGGGCCTCCAATGGCTACACCTTC. It encodes CASSDGNRASNGYTF. V is TRBV11-2 and J is TRBJ1-2, with D tentatively TRBD1 (6 bases). Trimming took off 5 bases at V and 6 bases at J, with 19 bases between the two ends. CDR1 is SGHAT, CDR2 FQNNGV, per germline. This CDR3 spans 15 amino acids.

The chain joins TRBV6-4 to TRBJ2-3; 10 bases agree with TRBD2. V shed 2 bases, J shed 4 bases, and the junction held 3 bases outside the gene matches. CDR3 length: 15 amino acids. Germline V gene data show CDR1 as MRHNA and CDR2 as SNTAGT. CDR3 sequence: CASSDTSGIADTQYF. The DNA of the CDR3 is TGTGCCAGCAGTGACACTAGCGGGATCGCAGATACGCAGTATTTT.

This clone showed up just a few times. The genes are TRBV19 and TRBJ2-7; 9 nucleotides agree with TRBD1. The CDR3 runs 17 residues. The V gene end was trimmed by 5 bases and the J gene end by 0 bases; junction bases not matched to a gene: 11. The germline gives CDR1 LNHDA, CDR2 SQIVND (reference sequence). The chain's CDR3 is CASSFAAGTGSSYEQYF. The CDR3 region has the DNA TGTGCCAGTAGTTTCGCGGCCGGGACAGGGAGCTCCTACGAGCAGTACTTC.

The chain recombines TRBV28 with TRBJ2-3; 7 nucleotides match TRBD2. The CDR3 loop spans 14 amino acids. Germline CDR1 and CDR2: MDHEN and SYDVKM. J was trimmed by 0 bases and V by 8 bases; bases with no gene match: 5. The CDR3 bases are TGTGCCAGCTCAAAGCGGGAAAGCACAGATACGCAGTATTTT. This codes for CASSKRESTDTQYF.

This clone was recorded a few times. Other nucleotide sequences in the sample specify the same CDR3. The chain couples TRBV11-2 to TRBJ2-1, with TRBD1 matching over 8 bases. Germline CDR1 SGHAT, CDR2 FQNNGV. With V trimmed by 0 bases and J by 2 bases, 0 bases remained unmatched. This CDR3 comprises 15 residues. CDR3: CASSLEQGAYNEQFF. In DNA, the CDR3 is TGTGCCAGCAGCTTAGAACAGGGGGCCTACAATGAGCAGTTCTTC.

This clone turned up a few times. The V call is TRBV5-4, the J call TRBJ2-1; D perhaps matches TRBD1 (6 bases). V dropped 4 bases and J dropped 2 bases, with 13 bases sitting between them. The CDR3 is 15 amino acids. Germline lookup yields CDR1 SGHNT and CDR2 YYREEE (reference sequence). In DNA, the CDR3 is TGTGCCAGCAGCCCCGGACAGCCCGCCTACAATGAGCAGTTCTTC. It is translated as CASSPGQPAYNEQFF.

The chain recombines TRBV28 with TRBJ2-7; 8 nucleotides match TRBD1. Germline V gives CDR1 MDHEN, CDR2 SYDVKM. CDR3 length: 12 residues. Germline trimming cut 8 bases from V and 4 bases from J; bases unmatched to any gene: 4. CDR3 nucleotide sequence: TGTGCCAGCGGGGACAGGTTTTACGAGCAGTACTTC. It translates to CASGDRFYEQYF.

V gene TRBV11-2 combines with J gene TRBJ2-5; D possibly corresponds to TRBD1 (6 bases). Germline CDR1 SGHAT, CDR2 FQNNGV. Between the trimmed V and J ends, which lost 5 bases and 5 bases, there was a span of 12 bases. CDR3 length: 13 residues. CDR3 loop: CASSTGHRETQYF. DNA of the CDR3: TGTGCCAGCAGCACGGGACACCGGGAGACCCAGTACTTC.